This TCR beta chain is drawn from a study of identical twins. General study points: Twins shared out-of-frame alpha sequences with excess low generation probability.

Using its own MiXCR run on the 5' RACE reads, TCRdb lists one record per CDR3 protein. Here the sample spans approximately 230,000 distinct CDR3 sequences, about an eighth being singletons. V was trimmed by 6 bases and J by 7 bases, leaving 12 bases between them. CDR1 is SGHVS, CDR2 FQNEAQ, per germline. This CDR3 comprises 13 residues. This clonotype was counted only a few times. The antigen remains unidentified. Material: memory (CD45RO+) T cells sorted from blood. The sequence was collected from a woman between 18 and 29 years old in good health. The gene calls are TRBV7-8 and TRBJ1-4; D gene ambiguous. Written as DNA, the CDR3 is TGTGCCAGCAGTTGGGGAGGTGGTGAAAAACTGTTTTTT. Amino acid sequence: CASSWGGGEKLFF.